This T cell receptor (beta chain) was profiled in a study of OX40 agonist ivuxolimab in advanced cancers. Study in general: Every 2 weeks, patients got intravenous ivuxolimab at one of six dose levels (0.01-10 mg/kg). Therapy given before enrollment (anti-PD-1, anti-PD-L1 or anti-CTLA-4) was allowed, and 35% to 45% had some.

The assay was immunoSEQ multiplex PCR, and TCRdb's table has in-frame clones only and misses some. The sample shows fewer than 95,000 clones, approximately 85% of them seen only once. The CDR3 covers 15 residues. Between the trimmed V and J ends, which lost 2 bases and 0 bases, there was a span of 11 bases. Germline V gene sequence: CDR1 GTSNPN, CDR2 SVGIG (reference sequence). The chain recombines TRBV30 with TRBJ1-3; D is undetermined. This sequence originates from an adult with an advanced solid tumor such as melanoma, head and neck, liver or kidney cancer. The sequencing used CD4+ or CD8+ T cells sorted from blood, collected in a trial of the OX40 agonist ivuxolimab. CDR3 residues: CAWSQDGFSGNTIYF. CDR3 DNA sequence: TGTGCCTGGAGTCAAGACGGGTTCTCTGGAAACACCATATATTTT.